This T cell receptor (beta chain) emerged from a study of OX40 agonist ivuxolimab in advanced cancers. The CDR3 runs to 18 residues. Germline loops: CDR1 SGHVS, CDR2 FNYEAQ. The V gene end was trimmed by 1 base and the J gene end by 4 bases; junction bases not matched to a gene: 13. Assay: immunoSEQ multiplex PCR; the TCRdb copy retains only in-frame clones and omits some. This table holds about 94,000 clones, roughly 95% found once. This chain joins TRBV7-6 and TRBJ2-7; TRBD2 matches at 10 bases. This receptor was taken from an adult with an advanced solid tumor such as melanoma, head and neck, liver or kidney cancer. The sample was CD4+ or CD8+ T cells sorted from blood, taken in a trial of the OX40 agonist ivuxolimab. CDR3 sequence reads: CASSLEAPSGSSWYEQYF. The CDR3 DNA reads TGTGCCAGCAGCTTAGAGGCACCTAGCGGGAGTAGTTGGTACGAGCAGTACTTC.